The rows below give T cell receptor beta chains drawn from one sample of a study of Tregs in tolerant kidney transplant recipients. TCRdb's table, derived via immunoSEQ multiplex PCR, lists solely in-frame clones and lacks some. The table shows just under 45,000 clones, with 95% to 96% occurring only once. The antigens of these receptors remain unknown. The sample was Tregs from blood cultured with allogeneic cells. The receptors shown here come from a human donor in good health. Both conserved end residues are part of each CDR3. The D gene is left open where the match is weak. Where a row states a size, it is once, few, many or the class of an expanded clone; other rows omit it.

clone_size | j_call | v_call | d_call | cdr3_aa | cdr3_nt
- | TRBJ2-1 | TRBV6-7 | - | CASSFGAVQFF | TGTGCCAGCAGTTTCGGGGCCGTGCAGTTCTTC
- | TRBJ2-4 | TRBV19 | TRBD1 | CASSISGAGGIQYF | TGTGCCAGTAGTATTTCCGGGGCAGGGGGCATTCAGTACTTC
- | TRBJ1-1 | TRBV5-1 | TRBD1 | CASSRQGEAFF | TGCGCCAGCAGTCGACAGGGGGAAGCTTTCTTT
- | TRBJ2-1 | TRBV19 | TRBD2 | CASSWLAGNEQFF | TGTGCCAGTAGTTGGCTAGCGGGAAATGAGCAGTTCTTC
- | TRBJ2-7 | TRBV27 | TRBD2 | CASSLSGVAYEQYF | TGTGCCAGCAGTTTAAGCGGGGTAGCCTACGAGCAGTACTTC
- | TRBJ2-7 | TRBV2 | - | CASKEDPSDEQYF | TGTGCCAGCAAAGAAGACCCGAGCGACGAGCAGTACTTC
- | TRBJ1-1 | TRBV18 | - | CASSPTAGDTEAFF | TGTGCCAGCTCACCCACGGCAGGGGACACTGAAGCTTTCTTT
- | TRBJ2-4 | TRBV18 | - | CASSHGPLRGHIQYF | TGTGCCAGCTCTCACGGACCCTTACGAGGACACATTCAGTACTTC
- | TRBJ2-7 | TRBV18 | TRBD2 | CASSPPGTNYEQYF | TGTGCCAGCTCACCACCCGGGACTAACTACGAGCAGTACTTC
- | TRBJ1-1 | TRBV5-4 | - | CASSLVQGVSPEAFF | TGTGCCAGCAGCTTGGTGCAGGGCGTCAGTCCTGAAGCTTTCTTT
- | TRBJ2-7 | TRBV5-1 | - | CASSLGLISSQGSTYEQYF | TGCGCCAGCAGCTTGGGATTAATAAGTAGCCAGGGGAGCACCTACGAGCAGTACTTC
- | TRBJ1-4 | TRBV6-5 | TRBD1 | CASSYSNQGGSEKLFF | TGTGCCAGCAGTTACTCGAATCAGGGGGGTAGTGAAAAACTGTTTTTT
- | TRBJ1-1 | TRBV7-3 | - | CASSAQGWDTEAFF | TGTGCCAGCAGTGCACAGGGATGGGACACTGAAGCTTTCTTT
- | TRBJ2-2 | TRBV7-2 | - | CASSLFSRELFF | TGTGCCAGCAGCTTATTCTCTAGGGAGCTGTTTTTT
- | TRBJ2-7 | TRBV6-5 | TRBD1 | CASSETTGDEQYF | TGTGCCAGCAGTGAAACGACAGGGGACGAGCAGTACTTC
- | TRBJ2-2 | TRBV6-1 | TRBD1 | CASLRTGGTGELFF | TGTGCCAGCCTAAGGACAGGGGGCACCGGGGAGCTGTTTTTT
- | TRBJ1-2 | TRBV10-3 | - | CAISEIQGMGYTF | TGTGCCATCAGTGAGATACAGGGTATGGGCTACACCTTC
- | TRBJ2-2 | TRBV9 | - | CASSSLTTGELFF | TGTGCCAGCAGCTCCCTGACTACCGGGGAGCTGTTTTTT
- | TRBJ1-1 | TRBV27 | TRBD1 | CASSSSGTGLTLFF | TGTGCCAGCAGTTCCTCCGGGACAGGGCTAACACTTTTCTTT
- | TRBJ1-1 | TRBV2 | - | CASSERSNTEAFF | TGTGCCAGCAGTGAACGGTCGAACACTGAAGCTTTCTTT
- | TRBJ2-1 | TRBV19 | - | CASSIKGLWGASGLYNEQFF | TGTGCCAGTAGTATTAAGGGACTTTGGGGGGCCTCCGGCTTATACAATGAGCAGTTCTTC
- | TRBJ2-5 | TRBV21-1 | - | CASSKSGGRETQYF | TGTGCCAGCAGCAAATCAGGGGGCCGGGAGACCCAGTACTTC
- | TRBJ2-5 | TRBV5-1 | - | CASSLVAQGETQYF | TGCGCCAGCAGCTTGGTGGCACAGGGAGAGACCCAGTACTTC
- | TRBJ2-1 | TRBV4-2 | - | CASSQGRGTSYNEQFF | TGTGCCAGCAGCCAAGGGCGCGGGACTTCCTACAATGAGCAGTTCTTC
- | TRBJ2-1 | TRBV18 | TRBD1 | CASSPTGDPYNEQFF | TGTGCCAGCTCACCGACAGGGGACCCCTACAATGAGCAGTTCTTC
- | TRBJ2-2 | TRBV18 | - | CASSPSGPGPGELFF | TGTGCCAGCTCACCCTCCGGCCCGGGCCCCGGGGAGCTGTTTTTT
- | TRBJ2-3 | TRBV5-1 | - | CASSLVGRGVDTQYF | TGCGCCAGCAGCTTGGTGGGCAGAGGAGTAGATACGCAGTATTTT
- | TRBJ2-7 | TRBV10-3 | - | CASRAGDEQYF | TGTGCCTCTCGGGCAGGGGACGAGCAGTACTTC
- | TRBJ2-1 | TRBV9 | - | CASSDTGNNEQFF | TGTGCCAGCAGCGACACAGGGAACAATGAGCAGTTCTTC
- | TRBJ1-2 | TRBV5-1 | - | CASSPQAGIYGYTF | TGCGCCAGCAGCCCGCAGGCAGGGATATATGGCTACACCTTC
- | TRBJ2-4 | TRBV6-1 | - | CASSVDLAVAKNIQYF | TGTGCCAGCAGTGTCGATTTAGCGGTAGCCAAAAACATTCAGTACTTC
once | TRBJ2-3 | TRBV30 | - | CAWSVLSRARADTQYF | TGTGCCTGGAGTGTACTTTCTCGGGCCCGTGCAGATACGCAGTATTTT
once | TRBJ2-1 | TRBV5-1 | - | CASSLAADPYNEQFF | TGCGCCAGCAGCTTGGCGGCCGATCCTTACAATGAGCAGTTCTTC
- | TRBJ2-1 | TRBV18 | - | CASSPFYVGGPYNEQFF | TGTGCCAGCTCACCCTTCTATGTGGGGGGGCCCTACAATGAGCAGTTCTTC
- | TRBJ1-3 | TRBV4-1 | - | CASSQEGGGAGNTIYF | TGCGCCAGCAGCCAAGAAGGGGGGGGAGCTGGAAACACCATATATTTT
- | TRBJ2-7 | TRBV7-2 | TRBD1 | CASSLVGRGISYEQYF | TGTGCCAGCAGCTTAGTGGGCAGGGGGATTTCCTACGAGCAGTACTTC
- | TRBJ2-7 | TRBV19 | - | CASSIVPSYEQYF | TGTGCCAGTAGTATTGTCCCCTCCTACGAGCAGTACTTC
- | TRBJ2-7 | TRBV5-1 | - | CASRGRAYEQYF | TGCGCCAGCAGGGGCCGTGCCTACGAGCAGTACTTC
- | TRBJ2-7 | TRBV30 | - | CAWSSGAENEQYF | TGTGCCTGGAGTTCTGGGGCCGAGAACGAGCAGTACTTC
- | TRBJ1-2 | TRBV19 | - | CASSIDGSGRFYGYTF | TGTGCCAGTAGTATAGACGGCAGCGGGAGGTTCTATGGCTACACCTTC
- | TRBJ2-1 | TRBV2 | TRBD2 | CASSRLEAGEQFF | TGTGCCAGCAGTCGCCTGGAAGCGGGGGAGCAGTTCTTC
- | TRBJ2-2 | TRBV19 | - | CASNFLDTGELFF | TGTGCCAGTAACTTCTTAGACACCGGGGAGCTGTTTTTT
- | TRBJ1-2 | TRBV19 | - | CASSPQVGQRVNYGYTF | TGTGCCAGTAGTCCACAAGTCGGACAGAGAGTTAACTATGGCTACACCTTC
few | TRBJ1-2 | TRBV11-2 | TRBD1 | CASSKTGVYGYTF | TGTGCCAGCAGCAAAACAGGGGTCTATGGCTACACCTTC
- | TRBJ1-3 | TRBV6-1 | - | CASRGTRNSGNTIYF | TGTGCCAGCAGGGGGACACGGAACTCTGGAAACACCATATATTTT
- | TRBJ2-5 | TRBV5-4 | - | CASSLGGVRETQYF | TGTGCCAGCAGCTTGGGGGGGGTTCGGGAGACCCAGTACTTC
once | TRBJ2-3 | TRBV5-4 | - | CASSLAEGSRSDTQYF | TGTGCCAGCAGCTTGGCCGAGGGCTCTAGGTCCGATACGCAGTATTTT
- | TRBJ2-1 | TRBV19 | - | CASSMQLVNEQFF | TGTGCCAGTAGTATGCAACTAGTGAATGAGCAGTTCTTC